This is a list of T cell receptor beta chains from one sample in a study of blood T cell repertoires in COVID-19. TCRdb's table, derived via immunoSEQ multiplex PCR, lists solely in-frame clones and lacks some. Of 150,000 to 200,000 clones listed, roughly four fifths are singletons. The sample was peripheral blood. These receptors came from a man aged 60-69 years with active or convalescent COVID-19. Both conserved end residues are part of each CDR3. A D gene is named only where the DNA matches it firmly. Clone size is shown for a subset of rows, as once, few, many or a class of expanded clone.

-	TRBJ1-1	TRBV28	-	TGTGCCAGCAGATCGACAGCTAACACTGAAGCTTTCTTT	CASRSTANTEAFF
-	TRBJ2-5	TRBV7-9	many	TGTGCCAGCAGCTTACCAGGCCAAGAGACCCAGTACTTC	CASSLPGQETQYF
TRBD2	TRBJ2-2	TRBV10-1	-	TGCGCCAGCAGGGAGCTAGCGGGATCAGGGGAGCTGTTTTTT	CASRELAGSGELFF
-	TRBJ1-4	TRBV19	-	TGTGCCAGTAGTATCGGAGTGTACTCTAATGAAAAACTGTTTTTT	CASSIGVYSNEKLFF
TRBD2	TRBJ2-7	TRBV5-6	-	TGTGCCAGCAGCTTCACGGGAGGGCGAGCTACAAGAGAGCAGTACTTC	CASSFTGGRATREQYF
TRBD1	TRBJ1-5	TRBV15	-	TGTGCCACCAGGACAGGGGGCCATAGCAATCAGCCCCAGCATTTT	CATRTGGHSNQPQHF
TRBD2	TRBJ2-1	TRBV28	few	TGTGCCAGCAACACCCCCGGGACTAGCGGGGAAAATGAGCAGTTCTTC	CASNTPGTSGENEQFF
-	TRBJ1-6	TRBV11-2	few	TGTGCCAGCAGCTTCGGGGGGCAGAATTCACCCCTCCACTTT	CASSFGGQNSPLHF
TRBD1	TRBJ2-5	TRBV24-1	-	TGTGCCACCAGTGATTTGCGGGGACAGGGGAAAGAGACCCAGTACTTC	CATSDLRGQGKETQYF
TRBD1	TRBJ2-3	TRBV28	once	TGTGCCAGCAGTACAGGGGGCTTGAGGGCCACAGATACGCAGTATTTT	CASSTGGLRATDTQYF
-	TRBJ1-1	TRBV27	-	TGTGCCAGCAGTTTCGGGAGGGAGAACACTGAAGCTTTCTTT	CASSFGRENTEAFF
TRBD1	TRBJ1-6	TRBV19	-	TGTGCCAGCCGGGACAGGGAAAATTCACCCCTCCACTTT	CASRDRENSPLHF
-	TRBJ2-6	TRBV7-3	-	TGTGCCAGCAGCTTAAGTTTTCGGACAGACTCTGGGGCCAACGTCCTGACTTTC	CASSLSFRTDSGANVLTF
-	TRBJ2-7	TRBV11-2	-	TGTGCCAGCAGCTTAAATGCGGGTACCTACGAGCAGTACTTC	CASSLNAGTYEQYF
-	TRBJ1-1	TRBV14	-	TGTGCCAGCAGCCAAGTAGCGGCTTACAACGAAGCTTTCTTT	CASSQVAAYNEAFF
-	TRBJ1-3	TRBV2	-	TGTGCCACATCGGCAGGCGGGATATTCTCTGGAAACACCATATATTTT	CATSAGGIFSGNTIYF
-	TRBJ1-2	TRBV5-8	-	TGTGCCAGCAGCTCGCTAGTGGCCCGATATGGCTACACCTTC	CASSSLVARYGYTF
-	TRBJ2-5	TRBV19	-	TGTGCCAGTAGTATAGTATACGGGGAAGAGACCCAGTACTTC	CASSIVYGEETQYF
TRBD1	TRBJ1-2	TRBV6-5	-	TGTGCCAGCAGTACTCGGGACAGGGATCGTGGCTACACCTTC	CASSTRDRDRGYTF
TRBD1	TRBJ1-2	TRBV2	-	TGTGCCAGCAGTGAAGCGCTTTGGGGACAGCTCGATGGCTACACCTTC	CASSEALWGQLDGYTF
-	TRBJ2-7	TRBV6-1	-	TGTGCCAGCAGTGAAGCCAGGATCTACGAGCAGTACTTC	CASSEARIYEQYF
TRBD1	TRBJ2-5	TRBV2	-	TGTGCCAGCAGGGGTATGGGACAGGGCCCCCAAGAGACCCAGTACTTC	CASRGMGQGPQETQYF